This record covers a single TCR beta chain. Its antigen is still unknown. The data were obtained in a study of cytomegalovirus exposure and HLA in healthy donors. Study outcomes and limitations: Prior analysis indicated that the majority of TCR beta V segments exhibited productivity approximately 90% or approximately 30% of the time. The number of N-insertions in an Asian-associated ancestry cluster was reportedly below the approximately 700-donor mean in a later analysis. Confirmation in vitro established that a few CMV-associated chains were specific for CMV antigens. Follow-up analysis later connected one missense variant in DCLRE1C with trimming of TCR beta V- and J-genes.

The PCR contained 60 Vbeta and 13 Jbeta primers. Libraries were prepared by immunoSEQ multiplex PCR; TCRdb keeps only in-frame clonotypes and omits some of them. The sample includes approximately 290,000 clones, about 80% of them seen just once. V was clipped by 7 bases and J by 0 bases, with 6 bases between them. CDR3 length: 12 residues. Per the germline V gene, CDR1 is MNHNS and CDR2 is SASEGT. The clonotype originates from a girl aged 2-10 years in good health and CMV-seronegative. This chain uses TRBV6-1 with TRBJ1-1, with D unclear. Material for sequencing was PBMCs. CDR3 protein: CASNFVNTEAFF. For the CDR3, the DNA is TGTGCCAGCAATTTCGTGAACACTGAAGCTTTCTTT.